The clone carrying this TCR beta chain was counted many times. This specimen comes from a study of identical twins. Via MiXCR, TCRdb re-called the 5' RACE reads, giving one row per CDR3 protein. The sample lists about 660,000 distinct CDR3 sequences, less than 10% occurring once. V shed 3 bases and J shed 1 base, with 9 bases lying between them. CDR1 and CDR2 (germline): SGHVS, FQNEAQ. The CDR3 length is 15 residues. These same data were also listed under a study on yellow fever vaccine responses in identical twins.

Sequencing was done on a sample of PBMCs. The V gene is TRBV7-8, the J gene TRBJ2-2; maybe TRBD2 (5 bases). This sequence originates from a woman aged 18-29 years in good health. DNA for the CDR3: TGTGCCAGCAGCTTGAGCGGTGAGAACACCGGGGAGCTGTTTTTT. As protein: CASSLSGENTGELFF.